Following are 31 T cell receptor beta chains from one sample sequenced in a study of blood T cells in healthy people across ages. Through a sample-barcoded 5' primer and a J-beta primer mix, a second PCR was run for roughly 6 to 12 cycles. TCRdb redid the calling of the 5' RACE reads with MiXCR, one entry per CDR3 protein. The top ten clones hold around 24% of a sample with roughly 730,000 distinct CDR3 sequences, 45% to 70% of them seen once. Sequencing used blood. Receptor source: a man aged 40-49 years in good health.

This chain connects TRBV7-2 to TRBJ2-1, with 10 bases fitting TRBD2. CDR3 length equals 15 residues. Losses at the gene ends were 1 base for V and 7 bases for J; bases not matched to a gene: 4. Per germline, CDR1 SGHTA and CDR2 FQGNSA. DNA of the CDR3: TGTGCCAGCAGCTTAGGAGCTAGCGGGGGTAATGAGCAGTTCTTC. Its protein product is CASSLGASGGNEQFF.

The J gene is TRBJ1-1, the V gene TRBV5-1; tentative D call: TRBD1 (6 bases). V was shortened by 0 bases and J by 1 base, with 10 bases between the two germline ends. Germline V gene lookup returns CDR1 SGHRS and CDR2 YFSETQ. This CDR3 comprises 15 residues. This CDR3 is CASSLDPGENTEAFF. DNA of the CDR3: TGCGCCAGCAGCTTGGATCCAGGGGAGAACACTGAAGCTTTCTTT.

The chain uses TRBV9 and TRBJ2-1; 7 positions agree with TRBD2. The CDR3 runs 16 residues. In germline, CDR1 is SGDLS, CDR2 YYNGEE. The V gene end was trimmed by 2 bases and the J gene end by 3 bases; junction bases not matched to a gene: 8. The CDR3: CASSVSPSGNYNEQFF. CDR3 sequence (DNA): TGTGCCAGCAGCGTCTCTCCCAGCGGGAACTACAATGAGCAGTTCTTC.

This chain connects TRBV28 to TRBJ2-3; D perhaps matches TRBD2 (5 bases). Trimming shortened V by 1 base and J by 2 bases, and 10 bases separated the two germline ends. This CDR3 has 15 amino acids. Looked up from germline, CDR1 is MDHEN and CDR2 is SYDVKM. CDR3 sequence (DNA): TGTGCCAGCAGTTTATTTGACGGGATCACAGATACGCAGTATTTT. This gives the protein CASSLFDGITDTQYF.

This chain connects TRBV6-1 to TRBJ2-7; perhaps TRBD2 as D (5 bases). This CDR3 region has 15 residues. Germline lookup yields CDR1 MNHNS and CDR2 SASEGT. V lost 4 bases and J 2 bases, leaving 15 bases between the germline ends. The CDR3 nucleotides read TGTGCCAGCAGTGCACTATCCGGGGTACCCTACGAGCAGTACTTC. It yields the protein CASSALSGVPYEQYF.

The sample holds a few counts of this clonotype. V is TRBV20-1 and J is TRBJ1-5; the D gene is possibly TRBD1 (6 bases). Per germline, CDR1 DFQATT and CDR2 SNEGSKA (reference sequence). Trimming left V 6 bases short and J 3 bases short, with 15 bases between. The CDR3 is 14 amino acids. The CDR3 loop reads CSALDGQPNQPQHF. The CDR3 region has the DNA TGCAGTGCGCTTGACGGACAGCCCAATCAGCCCCAGCATTTT.

The CDR3, as DNA: TGTGCCAGCAGCGTGGGGGCCAGCAATCAGCCCCAGCATTTT. It specifies CASSVGASNQPQHF. The rearrangement uses TRBV7-2 and TRBJ1-5, with D possibly TRBD1 on 6 matching bases. The CDR3 sequence is 14 residues long. Germline CDR1 SGHTA, CDR2 FQGNSA. The V and J ends lost 5 bases and 1 base respectively, with 9 bases between them.

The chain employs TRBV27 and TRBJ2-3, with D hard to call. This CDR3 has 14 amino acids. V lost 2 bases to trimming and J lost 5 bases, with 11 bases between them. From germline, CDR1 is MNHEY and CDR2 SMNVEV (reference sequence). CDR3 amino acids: CASSLARKKDTQYF. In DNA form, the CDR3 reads TGTGCCAGCAGTTTAGCAAGGAAGAAAGATACGCAGTATTTT.

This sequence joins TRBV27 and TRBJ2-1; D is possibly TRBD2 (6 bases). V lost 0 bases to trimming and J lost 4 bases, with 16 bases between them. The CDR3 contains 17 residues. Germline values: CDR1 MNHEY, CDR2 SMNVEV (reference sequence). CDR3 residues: CASSLSGHREIYNEQFF. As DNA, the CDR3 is TGTGCCAGCAGTTTATCTGGCCACCGGGAGATATACAATGAGCAGTTCTTC.

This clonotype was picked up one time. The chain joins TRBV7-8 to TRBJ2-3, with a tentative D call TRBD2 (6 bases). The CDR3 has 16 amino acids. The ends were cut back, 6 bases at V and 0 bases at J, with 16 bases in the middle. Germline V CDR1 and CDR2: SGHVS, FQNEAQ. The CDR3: CASSLLSGLSTDTQYF. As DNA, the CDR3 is TGTGCCAGCAGTTTACTTAGCGGACTCAGCACAGATACGCAGTATTTT.

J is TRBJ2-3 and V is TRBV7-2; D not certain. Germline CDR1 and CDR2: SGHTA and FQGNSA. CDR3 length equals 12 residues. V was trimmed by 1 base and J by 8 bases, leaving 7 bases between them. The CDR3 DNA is TGTGCCAGCAGCTTAGAAGGAGTTACGCAGTATTTT. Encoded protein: CASSLEGVTQYF.

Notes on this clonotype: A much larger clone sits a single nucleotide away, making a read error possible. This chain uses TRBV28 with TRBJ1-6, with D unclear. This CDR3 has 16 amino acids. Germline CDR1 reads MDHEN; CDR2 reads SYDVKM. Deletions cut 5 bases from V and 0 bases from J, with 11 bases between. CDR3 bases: TGTGCCAGCAGTGGACGGGGTAACTCCTATAATTCACCCCTCCACTTT. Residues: CASSGRGNSYNSPLHF.

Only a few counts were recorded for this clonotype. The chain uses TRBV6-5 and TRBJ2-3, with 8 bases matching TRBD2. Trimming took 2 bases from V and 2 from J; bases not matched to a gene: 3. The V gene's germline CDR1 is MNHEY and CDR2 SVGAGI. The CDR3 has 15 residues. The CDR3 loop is CASSYTSGPTDTQYF. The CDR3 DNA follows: TGTGCCAGCAGTTACACTAGCGGACCCACAGATACGCAGTATTTT.

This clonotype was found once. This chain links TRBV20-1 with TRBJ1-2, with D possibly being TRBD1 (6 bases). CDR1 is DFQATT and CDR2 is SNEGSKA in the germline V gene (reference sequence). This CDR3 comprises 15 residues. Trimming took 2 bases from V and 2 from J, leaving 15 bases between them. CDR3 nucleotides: TGCAGTGCTAGACGGTCGACAGGCGCAAACTATGGCTACACCTTC. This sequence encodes CSARRSTGANYGYTF.

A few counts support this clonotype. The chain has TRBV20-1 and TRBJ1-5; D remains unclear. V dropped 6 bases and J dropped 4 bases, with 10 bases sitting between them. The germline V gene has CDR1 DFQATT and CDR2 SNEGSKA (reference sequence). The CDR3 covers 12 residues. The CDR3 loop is CSAVSMNQPQHF. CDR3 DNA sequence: TGCAGTGCCGTGTCGATGAATCAGCCCCAGCATTTT.

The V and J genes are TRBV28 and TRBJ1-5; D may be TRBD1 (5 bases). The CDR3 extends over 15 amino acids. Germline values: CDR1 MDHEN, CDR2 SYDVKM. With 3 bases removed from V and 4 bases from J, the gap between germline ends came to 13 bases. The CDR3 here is CASSFIQGTNQPQHF. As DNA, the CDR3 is TGTGCCAGCAGTTTTATTCAGGGTACAAATCAGCCCCAGCATTTT.

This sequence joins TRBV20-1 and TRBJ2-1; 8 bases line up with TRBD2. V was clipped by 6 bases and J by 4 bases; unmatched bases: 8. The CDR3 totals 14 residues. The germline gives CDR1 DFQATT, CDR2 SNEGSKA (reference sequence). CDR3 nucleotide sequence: TGCAGTGCACCGCTCCAGCGGGGGTACAATGAGCAGTTCTTC. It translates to CSAPLQRGYNEQFF.

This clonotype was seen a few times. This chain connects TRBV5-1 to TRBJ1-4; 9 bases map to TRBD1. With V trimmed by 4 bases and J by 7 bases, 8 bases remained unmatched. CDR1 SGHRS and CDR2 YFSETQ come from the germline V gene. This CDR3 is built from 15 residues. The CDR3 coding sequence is TGCGCCAGCAGCAGCGGGGACAGGGATATTGAAAAACTGTTTTTT. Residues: CASSSGDRDIEKLFF.

CDR3 loop: CASSLSPDGSYEQYF. As DNA, the CDR3 is TGTGCCAGCAGCTTAAGCCCGGACGGGTCCTACGAGCAGTACTTC. This chain uses TRBV11-2 with TRBJ2-7; D gene uncertain. Per the germline V gene, CDR1 is SGHAT and CDR2 is FQNNGV. CDR3 length: 15 residues. V gave up 2 bases and J gave up 1 base, with 12 bases separating them.

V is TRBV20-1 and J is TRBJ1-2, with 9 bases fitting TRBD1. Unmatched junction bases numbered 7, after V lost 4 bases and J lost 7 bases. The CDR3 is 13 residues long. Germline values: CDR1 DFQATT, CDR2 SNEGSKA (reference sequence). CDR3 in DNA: TGCAGTGCTATCTACAGGGGGCAGGGTGGCTACACCTTC. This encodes CSAIYRGQGGYTF.

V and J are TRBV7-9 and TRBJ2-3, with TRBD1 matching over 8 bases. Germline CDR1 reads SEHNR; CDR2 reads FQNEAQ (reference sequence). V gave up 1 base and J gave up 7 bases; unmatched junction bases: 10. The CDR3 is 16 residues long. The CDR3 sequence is CASSLGPDRGDYTQYF. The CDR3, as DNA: TGTGCCAGCAGCTTAGGACCCGACAGGGGCGACTATACGCAGTATTTT.

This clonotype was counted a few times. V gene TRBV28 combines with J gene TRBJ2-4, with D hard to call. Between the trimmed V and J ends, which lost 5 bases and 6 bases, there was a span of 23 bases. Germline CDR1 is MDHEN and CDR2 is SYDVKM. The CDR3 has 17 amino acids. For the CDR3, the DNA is TGTGCCAGCAGTCCGCAAACTCCGGGTCTCGGATCAAACATTCAGTACTTC. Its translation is CASSPQTPGLGSNIQYF.

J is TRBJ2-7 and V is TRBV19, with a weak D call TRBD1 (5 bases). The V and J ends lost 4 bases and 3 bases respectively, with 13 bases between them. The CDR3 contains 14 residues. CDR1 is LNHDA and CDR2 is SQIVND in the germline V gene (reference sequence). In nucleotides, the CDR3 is TGTGCCAGTAGTACCGACAGTCTACGCTACGAGCAGTACTTC. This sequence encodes CASSTDSLRYEQYF.

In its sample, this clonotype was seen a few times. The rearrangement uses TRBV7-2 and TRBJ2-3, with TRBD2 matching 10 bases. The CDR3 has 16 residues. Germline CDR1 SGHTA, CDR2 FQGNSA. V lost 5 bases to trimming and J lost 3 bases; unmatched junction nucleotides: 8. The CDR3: CASSPHLAGVTDTQYF. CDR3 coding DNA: TGTGCCAGCAGCCCCCACCTAGCGGGGGTTACAGATACGCAGTATTTT.

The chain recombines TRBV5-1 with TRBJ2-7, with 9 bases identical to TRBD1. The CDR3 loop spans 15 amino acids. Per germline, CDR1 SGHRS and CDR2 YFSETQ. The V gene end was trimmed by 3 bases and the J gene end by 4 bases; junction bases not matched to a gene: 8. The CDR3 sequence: CASSSLQGAGYEQYF. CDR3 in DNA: TGCGCCAGCAGCTCACTACAGGGGGCGGGTTACGAGCAGTACTTC.

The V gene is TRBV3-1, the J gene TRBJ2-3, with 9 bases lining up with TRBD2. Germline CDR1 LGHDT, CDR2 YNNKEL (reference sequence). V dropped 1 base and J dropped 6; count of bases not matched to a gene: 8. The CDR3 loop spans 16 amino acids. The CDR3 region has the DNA TGTGCCAGCAGCCAAGCGGGACTAGCCGCCCAGGATACGCAGTATTTT. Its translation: CASSQAGLAAQDTQYF.

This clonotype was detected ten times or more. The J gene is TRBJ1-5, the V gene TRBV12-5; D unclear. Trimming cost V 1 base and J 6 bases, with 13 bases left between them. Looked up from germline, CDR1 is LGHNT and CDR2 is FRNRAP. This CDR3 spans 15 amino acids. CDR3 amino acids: CASGLATPRGQPQHF. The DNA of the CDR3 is TGTGCTAGTGGTTTGGCTACTCCTCGGGGTCAGCCCCAGCATTTT.

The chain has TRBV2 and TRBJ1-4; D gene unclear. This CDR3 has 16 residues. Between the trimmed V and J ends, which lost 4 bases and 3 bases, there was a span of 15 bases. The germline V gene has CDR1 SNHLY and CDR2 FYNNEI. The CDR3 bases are TGTGCCAGCAGTGTTTTTGTTGTGTCTGCTAATGAAAAACTGTTTTTT. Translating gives CASSVFVVSANEKLFF.

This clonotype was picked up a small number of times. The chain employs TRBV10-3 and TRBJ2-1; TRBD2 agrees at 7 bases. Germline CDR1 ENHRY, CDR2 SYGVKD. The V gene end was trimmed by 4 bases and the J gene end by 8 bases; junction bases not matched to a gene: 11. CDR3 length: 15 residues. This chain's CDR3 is CAISGAGDASDEQFF. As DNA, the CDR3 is TGTGCCATCAGTGGGGCGGGAGACGCCTCTGATGAGCAGTTCTTC.

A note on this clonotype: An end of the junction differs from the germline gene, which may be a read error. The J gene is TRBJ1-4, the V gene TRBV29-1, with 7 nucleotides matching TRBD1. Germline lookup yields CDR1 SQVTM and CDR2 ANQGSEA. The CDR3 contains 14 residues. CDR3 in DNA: TGCAGCGTTCCCACCGGGACAGTTAATCAAAAACTGTTTTTT. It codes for CSVPTGTVNQKLFF.

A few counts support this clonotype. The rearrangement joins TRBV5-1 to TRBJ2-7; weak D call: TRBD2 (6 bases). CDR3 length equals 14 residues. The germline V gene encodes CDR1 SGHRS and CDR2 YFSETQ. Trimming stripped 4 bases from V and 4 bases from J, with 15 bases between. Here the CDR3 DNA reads TGCGCCAGCAGCGAGACGGGACTGCTTTACGAGCAGTACTTC. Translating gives CASSETGLLYEQYF.